One T cell receptor beta chain is described in this entry. The antigen remains unidentified. The sample comes from a study of T-cell reconstitution after alpha-beta-depleted transplantation in children. Findings of the study overall: High day-60 TCRbeta diversity in some patients came from surviving recipient T cells and thymic progenitors. Counts and diversity of T cells one year after transplant came mostly from newly produced T cells. Approximately two months post-transplant, alpha-beta T cells reportedly originated from several hundred expanded graft clones.

Unique molecular identifiers featured in how the TCRbeta library was prepared. TCRdb reprocessed the PCR reads via MiXCR and lists one record per CDR3 protein. The sample carries about 980,000 distinct CDR3 sequences, about 29% recorded once. CDR3 size: 11 residues. V lost 2 bases and J 7 bases, leaving 2 bases between the germline ends. CDR1 is MNHEY, CDR2 SVGEGT, per germline. This receptor was obtained from a boy less than two years old who had a stem cell transplant for SCID, so the T cells may come from the graft donor. The chain has TRBV6-2 or TRBV6-3 and TRBJ2-2; D is ambiguous. This specimen was PBMCs, mostly from graft donor cells, taken 360 days after TCRalphabeta/CD19-depleted stem cell transplant. The CDR3 nucleotides read TGTGCCAGCAGTTACCACGGGGAGCTGTTTTTT. The encoded protein is CASSYHGELFF.